This T cell receptor (beta chain) was recorded in a study of blood T cell repertoires in COVID-19. The wider study: From T cells, B-cell-depleted T cells, or PBMCs came the material, which was cDNA or gDNA.

The ends were cut back, 0 bases at V and 5 bases at J, with 15 bases in the middle. CDR3 length: 16 residues. Germline V gene sequence: CDR1 SGHRS, CDR2 YFSETQ. Per the authors' pipeline: Quantification of nucleated cells was approximated via reference gene primer amplification. Clones were sequenced by immunoSEQ multiplex PCR, and TCRdb holds only the in-frame ones, with some missing. That table gives V, J and clone size, and the DNA gave D and trimming. This table holds roughly 120,000 clones, around 89% found once. The chain has TRBV5-1 and TRBJ1-5; TRBD1 is a possible D gene (5 bases). The TCR sequence derives from a man aged 65-85 years with active or convalescent COVID-19. The material sequenced was peripheral blood. This CDR3 reads CASSLVPGGEDQPQHF. The CDR3 DNA reads as TGCGCCAGCAGCTTGGTCCCCGGGGGTGAGGATCAGCCCCAGCATTTT.